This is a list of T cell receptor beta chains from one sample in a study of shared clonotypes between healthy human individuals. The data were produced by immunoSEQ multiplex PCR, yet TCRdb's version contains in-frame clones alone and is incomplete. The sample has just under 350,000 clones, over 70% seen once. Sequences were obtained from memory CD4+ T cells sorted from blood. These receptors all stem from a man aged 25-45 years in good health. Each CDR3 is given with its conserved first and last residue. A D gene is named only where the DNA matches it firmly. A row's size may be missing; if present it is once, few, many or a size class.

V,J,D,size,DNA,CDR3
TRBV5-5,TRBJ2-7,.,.,TGTGCCAGCAGCTCCCCGTCAGGGGCCAACGAGCAGTACTTC,CASSSPSGANEQYF
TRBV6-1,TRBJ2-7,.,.,TGTGCCAGCAGTGTGATAACAGCATCCTACGAGCAGTACTTC,CASSVITASYEQYF
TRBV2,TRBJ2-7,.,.,TGTGCCAGCACCTGGGACGCAGCCTCCTACGAGCAGTACTTC,CASTWDAASYEQYF
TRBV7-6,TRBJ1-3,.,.,TGTGCCAGCAGCCTAGACCCATTACCCATCTCTGGAAACACCATATATTTT,CASSLDPLPISGNTIYF
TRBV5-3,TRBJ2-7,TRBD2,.,TGTGCCAGAAGCCCCGTGGCTAGCGGCCTATCACCGCCCTACGAGCAGTACTTC,CARSPVASGLSPPYEQYF
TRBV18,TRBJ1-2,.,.,TGTGCCAGCTCACCACGGCTCGAGACGGCCGGTTCTATCGGCTACACCTTC,CASSPRLETAGSIGYTF
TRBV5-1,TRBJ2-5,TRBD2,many,TGCGCCAGCAGCCCAATAGCGGGAGGGATGCAAGAGACCCAGTACTTC,CASSPIAGGMQETQYF
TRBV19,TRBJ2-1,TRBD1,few,TGTGCCAGTAGTCTCGAACGGGACAGGCCGGCGTTCTTC,CASSLERDRPAFF
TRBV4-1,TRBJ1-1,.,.,TGCGCCAGCAGCCAAGAACAGACCATGAACACTGAAGCTTTCTTT,CASSQEQTMNTEAFF
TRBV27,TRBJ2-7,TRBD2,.,TGTGCCAGCAGTTTATCCCGACTAGCTAACGAGCAGTACTTC,CASSLSRLANEQYF
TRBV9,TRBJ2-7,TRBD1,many,TGTGCCAGCAGCACGGGGACAGATAGCTACGAGCAGTACTTC,CASSTGTDSYEQYF
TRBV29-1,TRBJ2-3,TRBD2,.,TGCAGCGTTGAGGGGGGGTCCGGCACAGATACGCAGTATTTT,CSVEGGSGTDTQYF
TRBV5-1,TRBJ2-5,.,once,TGCGCCAGCAGCTTGGAGGAAGTCCGGGTTGCCCAAGAGACCCAGTACTTC,CASSLEEVRVAQETQYF
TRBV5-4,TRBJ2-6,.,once,TGTGCCAGCAGCTTGGGGGGTTTGGGCTCTGGGGCCAACGTCCTGACTTTC,CASSLGGLGSGANVLTF
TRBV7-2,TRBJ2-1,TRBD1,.,TGTGCCAGCAGCTTACAGGCCCCGGGACAGGGGGACAATGAGCAGTTCTTC,CASSLQAPGQGDNEQFF
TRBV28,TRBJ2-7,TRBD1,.,TGTGCCAGCAGTTCTGGACAGGGGACCGAGCAGTACTTC,CASSSGQGTEQYF
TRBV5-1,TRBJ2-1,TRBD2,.,TGCGCCAGCAGCTTGGGAAGCGGGGTATACAATGAGCAGTTCTTC,CASSLGSGVYNEQFF
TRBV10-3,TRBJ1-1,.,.,TGTGCCATCAGTGACTGGCAGAAGGTAATGAACACTGAAGCTTTCTTT,CAISDWQKVMNTEAFF
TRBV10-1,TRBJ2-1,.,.,TGCGCCAGCAGTGGGGAAGTTTTTAGTGAGCAGTTCTTC,CASSGEVFSEQFF
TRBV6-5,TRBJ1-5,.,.,TGTGCCAGCACTCCGGGACCCAAGGGTCAGCCCCAGCATTTT,CASTPGPKGQPQHF
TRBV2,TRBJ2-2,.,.,TGTGCCAGCAGCGAATCGACTAGTAACACCGGGGAGCTGTTTTTT,CASSESTSNTGELFF
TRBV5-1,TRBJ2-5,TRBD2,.,TGCGCCAGCAGCTTGCAGCGGGGGGAGACCCAGTACTTC,CASSLQRGETQYF
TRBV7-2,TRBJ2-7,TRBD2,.,TGTGCCAGCAGTAACTCCGGGACTAGTTCCTACGAGCAGTACTTC,CASSNSGTSSYEQYF
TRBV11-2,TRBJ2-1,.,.,TGTGCCAGCAGCTCCACAGACACCGGGGTGAATGAGCAGTTCTTC,CASSSTDTGVNEQFF
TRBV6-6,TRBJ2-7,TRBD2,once,TGTGCCAGCAGTTACTCGGGCGGGAGGTCCCACGAGCAGTACTTC,CASSYSGGRSHEQYF
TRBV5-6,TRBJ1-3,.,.,TGTGCCAGCAGCTTGAAGACTGGCTCTGGAAACACCATATATTTT,CASSLKTGSGNTIYF
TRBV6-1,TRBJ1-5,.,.,TGTGCCAGCAGTGCGGGCCCCACTCGAAGAAATCAGCCCCAGCATTTT,CASSAGPTRRNQPQHF
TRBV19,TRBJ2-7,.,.,TGTGCCAGTAGGGACCTCGGGGGACACTCCTACGAGCAGTACTTC,CASRDLGGHSYEQYF
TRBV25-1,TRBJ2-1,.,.,TGTGCCAGCAGTGCCGCCCAGCGGCAACACAATGAGCAGTTCTTC,CASSAAQRQHNEQFF
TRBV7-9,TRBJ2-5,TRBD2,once,TGTGCCAGCAGCCACGGGCGGGGGGAGACCCAGTACTTC,CASSHGRGETQYF
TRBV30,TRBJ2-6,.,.,TGTGCCTGGAGTGACGAGAGGTCGTCTGGGGCCAACGTCCTGACTTTC,CAWSDERSSGANVLTF
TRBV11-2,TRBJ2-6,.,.,TGTGCCAGCAGGCCTAGTAGGCCTGGGGCCAACGTCCTGACTTTC,CASRPSRPGANVLTF
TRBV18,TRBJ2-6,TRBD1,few,TGTGCCAGCTCCCCGACAGGGGCGTCTGGGGCCAACGTCCTGACTTTC,CASSPTGASGANVLTF
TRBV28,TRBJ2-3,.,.,TGTGCCAGCAGTTTCCCGGGACTGACCACAGATACGCAGTATTTT,CASSFPGLTTDTQYF
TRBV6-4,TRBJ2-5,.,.,TGTGCCAGCAGTGAATGGGTAGGGCAGACCCAGTACTTC,CASSEWVGQTQYF
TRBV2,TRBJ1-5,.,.,TGTGCCAGCAGTGTTTATAGCAATCAGCCCCAGCATTTT,CASSVYSNQPQHF
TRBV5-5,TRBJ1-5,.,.,TGTGCCAGCAGCTTTTTCGCCAGCGAGAATCAGCCCCAGCATTTT,CASSFFASENQPQHF
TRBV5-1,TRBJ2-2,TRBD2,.,TGCGCCAGCAGGCAGACTAGCGGGCCGAACACCGGGGAGCTGTTTTTT,CASRQTSGPNTGELFF
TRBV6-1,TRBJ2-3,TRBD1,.,TGTGCCAGCAGTGAGCCCACACAGGGGACAGATACGCAGTATTTT,CASSEPTQGTDTQYF
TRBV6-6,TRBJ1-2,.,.,TGTGCCAGCAGTTGGGGGGGGGTAAGCTATGGCTACACCTTC,CASSWGGVSYGYTF
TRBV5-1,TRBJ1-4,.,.,TGCGCCAGCAGCTTGACCGCAACTAATGAAAAACTGTTTTTT,CASSLTATNEKLFF
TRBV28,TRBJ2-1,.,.,TGTGCCAGCAGCCAAGGGGTAGGGAACAATGAGCAGTTCTTC,CASSQGVGNNEQFF
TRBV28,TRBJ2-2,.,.,TGTGCCACCAGCCCTCCGACAGGGAACACCGGGGAGCTGTTTTTT,CATSPPTGNTGELFF
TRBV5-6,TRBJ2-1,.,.,TGTGCCAGCAGCTTGGTCATGGGAGGTGAGCAGTTCTTC,CASSLVMGGEQFF
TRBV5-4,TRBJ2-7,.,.,TGTGCCAGCAGCCCCCCGGGTAGCGACTCCTACGAGCAGTACTTC,CASSPPGSDSYEQYF
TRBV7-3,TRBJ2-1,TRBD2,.,TGTGCCAGCAGCCTCGATACGGGACTAGCGCCCCGTAGGCGGTTCTTC,CASSLDTGLAPRRRFF
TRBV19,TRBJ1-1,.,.,TGTGCCAGTAGTATAGACTGGGACATGAACACTGAAGCTTTCTTT,CASSIDWDMNTEAFF
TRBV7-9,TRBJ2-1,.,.,TGTGCCAGCAGCTTTAGCCAGGGAAAAAATGAGCAGTTCTTC,CASSFSQGKNEQFF
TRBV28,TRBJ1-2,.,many,TGTGCCAGCGCGGGGCCATCCCTAATATCTGGCTACACCTTC,CASAGPSLISGYTF
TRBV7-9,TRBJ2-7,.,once,TGTGCCAGCAGCTTTACGGATCTCCTACTCGAGCAGTACTTC,CASSFTDLLLEQYF
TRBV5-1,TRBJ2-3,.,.,TGCGCCAGCAGCGACGGGGCATCAGATACGCAGTATTTT,CASSDGASDTQYF